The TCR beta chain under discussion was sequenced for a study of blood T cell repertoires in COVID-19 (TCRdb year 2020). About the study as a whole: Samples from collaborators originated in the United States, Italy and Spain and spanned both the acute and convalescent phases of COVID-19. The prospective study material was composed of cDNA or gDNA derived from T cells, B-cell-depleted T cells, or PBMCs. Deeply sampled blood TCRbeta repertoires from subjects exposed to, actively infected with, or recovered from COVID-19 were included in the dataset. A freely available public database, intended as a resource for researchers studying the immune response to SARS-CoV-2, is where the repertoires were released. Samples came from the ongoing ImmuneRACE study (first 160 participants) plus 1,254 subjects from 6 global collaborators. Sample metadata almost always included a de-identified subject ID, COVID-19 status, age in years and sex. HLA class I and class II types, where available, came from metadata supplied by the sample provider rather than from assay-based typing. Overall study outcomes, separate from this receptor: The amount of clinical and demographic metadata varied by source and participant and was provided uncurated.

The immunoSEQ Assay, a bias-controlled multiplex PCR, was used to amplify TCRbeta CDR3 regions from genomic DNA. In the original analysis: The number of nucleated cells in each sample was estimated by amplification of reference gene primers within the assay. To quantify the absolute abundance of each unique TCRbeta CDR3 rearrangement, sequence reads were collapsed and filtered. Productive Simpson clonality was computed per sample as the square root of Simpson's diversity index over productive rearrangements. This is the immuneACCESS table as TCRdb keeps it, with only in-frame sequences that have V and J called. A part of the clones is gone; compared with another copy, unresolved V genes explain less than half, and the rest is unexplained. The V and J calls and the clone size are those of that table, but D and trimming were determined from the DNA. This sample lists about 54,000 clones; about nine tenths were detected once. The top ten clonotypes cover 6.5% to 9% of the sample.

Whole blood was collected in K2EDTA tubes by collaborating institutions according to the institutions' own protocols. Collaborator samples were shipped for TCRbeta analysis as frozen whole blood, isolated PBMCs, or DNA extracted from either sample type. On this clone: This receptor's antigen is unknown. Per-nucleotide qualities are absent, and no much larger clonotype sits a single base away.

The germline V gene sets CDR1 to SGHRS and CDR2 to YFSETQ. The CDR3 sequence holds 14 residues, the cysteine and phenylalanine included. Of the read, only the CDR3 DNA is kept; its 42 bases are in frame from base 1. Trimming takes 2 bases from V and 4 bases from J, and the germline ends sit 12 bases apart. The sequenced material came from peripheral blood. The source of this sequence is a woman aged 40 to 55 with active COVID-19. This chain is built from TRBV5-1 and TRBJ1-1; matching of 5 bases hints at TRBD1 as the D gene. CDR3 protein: CASSFEGGVTEAFF. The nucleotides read TGCGCCAGCAGCTTCGAGGGAGGGGTCACTGAAGCTTTCTTT.